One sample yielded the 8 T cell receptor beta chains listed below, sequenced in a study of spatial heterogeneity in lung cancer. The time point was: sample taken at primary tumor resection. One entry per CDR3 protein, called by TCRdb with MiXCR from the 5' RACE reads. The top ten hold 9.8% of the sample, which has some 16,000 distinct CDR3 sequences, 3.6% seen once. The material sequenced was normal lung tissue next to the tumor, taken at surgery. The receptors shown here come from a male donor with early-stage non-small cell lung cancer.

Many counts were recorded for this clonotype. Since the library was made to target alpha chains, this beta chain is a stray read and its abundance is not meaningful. The CDR3 loop is CASSKAPGTGSDEQYF. The CDR3 bases are TGTGCCAGCAGCAAAGCCCCCGGGACAGGGTCCGACGAGCAGTACTTC. V usage is TRBV21-1 and J usage is TRBJ2-7; the table calls TRBD1, which could not be checked here. TRBV21-1 corresponds to a pseudogene. This CDR3 has 16 amino acids.

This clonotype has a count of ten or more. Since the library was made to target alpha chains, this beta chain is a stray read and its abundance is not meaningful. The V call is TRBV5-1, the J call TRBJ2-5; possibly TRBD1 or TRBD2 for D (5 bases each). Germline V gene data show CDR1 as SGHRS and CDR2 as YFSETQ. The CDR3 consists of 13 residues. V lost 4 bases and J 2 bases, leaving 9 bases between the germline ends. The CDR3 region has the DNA TGCGCCAGCAGCCGGGACGTACAAGAGACCCAGTACTTC. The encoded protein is CASSRDVQETQYF.

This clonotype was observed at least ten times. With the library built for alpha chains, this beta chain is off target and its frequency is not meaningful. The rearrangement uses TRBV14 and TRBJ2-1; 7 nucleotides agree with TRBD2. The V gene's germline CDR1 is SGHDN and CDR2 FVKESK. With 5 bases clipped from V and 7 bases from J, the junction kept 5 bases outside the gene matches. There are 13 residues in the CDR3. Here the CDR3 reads CASSGPGGNEQFF. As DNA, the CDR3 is TGTGCCAGCAGCGGGCCGGGAGGTAATGAGCAGTTCTTC.

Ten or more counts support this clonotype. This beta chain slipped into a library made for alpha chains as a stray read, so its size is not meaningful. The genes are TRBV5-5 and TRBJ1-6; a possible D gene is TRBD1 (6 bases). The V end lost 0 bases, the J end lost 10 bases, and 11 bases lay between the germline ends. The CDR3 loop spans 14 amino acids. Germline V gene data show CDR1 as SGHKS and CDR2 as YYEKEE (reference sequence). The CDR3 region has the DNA TGTGCCAGCAGCTTGGATGGCAGGGGATCACCCCTCCACTTT. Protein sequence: CASSLDGRGSPLHF.

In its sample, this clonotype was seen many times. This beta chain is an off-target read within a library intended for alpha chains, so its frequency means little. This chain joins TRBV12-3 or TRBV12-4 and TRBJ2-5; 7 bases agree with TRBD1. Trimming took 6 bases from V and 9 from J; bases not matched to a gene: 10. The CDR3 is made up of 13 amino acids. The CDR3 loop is CASSGTVMRAQYF. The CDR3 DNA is TGTGCCAGCAGCGGGACAGTCATGAGGGCCCAGTACTTC.

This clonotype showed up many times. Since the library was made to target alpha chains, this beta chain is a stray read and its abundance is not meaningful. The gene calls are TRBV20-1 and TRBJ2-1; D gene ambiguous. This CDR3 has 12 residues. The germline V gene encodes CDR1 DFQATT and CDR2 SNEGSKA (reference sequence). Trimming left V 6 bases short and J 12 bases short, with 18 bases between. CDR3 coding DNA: TGCAGTGCCCCATTATCTGGCGAAGGGCAGTTCTTC. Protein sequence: CSAPLSGEGQFF.

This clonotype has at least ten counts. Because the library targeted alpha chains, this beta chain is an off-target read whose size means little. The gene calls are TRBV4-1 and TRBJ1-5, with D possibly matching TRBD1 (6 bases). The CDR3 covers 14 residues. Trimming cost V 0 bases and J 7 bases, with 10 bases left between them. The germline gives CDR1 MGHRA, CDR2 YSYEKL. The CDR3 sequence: CASSQDVGAQPQHF. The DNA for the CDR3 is TGCGCCAGCAGCCAAGATGTGGGGGCCCAGCCCCAGCATTTT.

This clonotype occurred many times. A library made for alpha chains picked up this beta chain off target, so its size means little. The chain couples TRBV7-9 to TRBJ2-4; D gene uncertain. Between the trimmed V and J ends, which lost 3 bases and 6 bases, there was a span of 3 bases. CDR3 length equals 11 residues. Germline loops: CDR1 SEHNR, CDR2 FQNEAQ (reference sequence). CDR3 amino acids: CASSFGNIQYF. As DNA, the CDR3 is TGTGCCAGCAGCTTCGGAAACATTCAGTACTTC.